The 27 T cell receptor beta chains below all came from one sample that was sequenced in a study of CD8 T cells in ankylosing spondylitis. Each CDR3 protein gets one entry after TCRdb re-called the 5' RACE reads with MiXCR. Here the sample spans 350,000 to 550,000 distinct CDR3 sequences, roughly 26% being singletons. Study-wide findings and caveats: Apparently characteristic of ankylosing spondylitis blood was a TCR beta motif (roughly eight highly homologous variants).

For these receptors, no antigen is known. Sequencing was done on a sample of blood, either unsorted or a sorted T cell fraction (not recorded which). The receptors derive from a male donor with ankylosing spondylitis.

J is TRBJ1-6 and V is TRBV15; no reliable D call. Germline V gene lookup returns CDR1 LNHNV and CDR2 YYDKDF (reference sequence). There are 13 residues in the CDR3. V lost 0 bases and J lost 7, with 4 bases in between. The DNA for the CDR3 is TGTGCCACCAGCAGAGACGGAAATTCACCCCTCCACTTT. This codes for CATSRDGNSPLHF.

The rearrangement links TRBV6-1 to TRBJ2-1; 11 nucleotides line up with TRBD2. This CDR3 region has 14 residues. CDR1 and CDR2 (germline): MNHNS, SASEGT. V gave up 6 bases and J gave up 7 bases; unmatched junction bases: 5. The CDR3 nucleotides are TGTGCCAGCAGGACTAGCGGGAAGGCAAATGAGCAGTTCTTC. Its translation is CASRTSGKANEQFF.

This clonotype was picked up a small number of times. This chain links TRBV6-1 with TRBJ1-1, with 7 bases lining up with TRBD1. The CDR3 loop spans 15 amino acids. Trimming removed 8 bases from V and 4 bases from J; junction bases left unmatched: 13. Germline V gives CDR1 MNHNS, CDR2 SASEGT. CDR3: CASRRQGSVPTEAFF. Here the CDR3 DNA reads TGTGCCAGCCGTCGACAGGGCTCTGTGCCCACTGAAGCTTTCTTT.

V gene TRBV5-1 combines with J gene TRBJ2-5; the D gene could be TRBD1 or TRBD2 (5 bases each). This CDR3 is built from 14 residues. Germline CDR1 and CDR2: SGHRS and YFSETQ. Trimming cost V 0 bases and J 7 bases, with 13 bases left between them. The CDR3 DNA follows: TGCGCCAGCAGCTTGGATGGAGGTCAGGGGACCCAGTACTTC. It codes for CASSLDGGQGTQYF.

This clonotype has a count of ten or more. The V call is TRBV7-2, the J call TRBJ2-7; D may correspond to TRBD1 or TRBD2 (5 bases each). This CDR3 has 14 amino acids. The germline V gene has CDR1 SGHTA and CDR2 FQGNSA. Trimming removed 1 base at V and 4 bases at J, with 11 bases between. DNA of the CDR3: TGTGCCAGCAGCTTAGGAGGGGCCACATACGAGCAGTACTTC. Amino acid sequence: CASSLGGATYEQYF.

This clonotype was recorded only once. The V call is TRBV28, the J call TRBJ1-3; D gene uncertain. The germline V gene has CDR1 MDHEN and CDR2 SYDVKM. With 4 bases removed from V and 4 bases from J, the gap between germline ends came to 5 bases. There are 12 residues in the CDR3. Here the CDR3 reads CASSWQGNTIYF. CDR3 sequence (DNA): TGTGCCAGCAGTTGGCAGGGAAACACCATATATTTT.

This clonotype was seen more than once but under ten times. CDR3 coding DNA: TGCAGTGCTGAGCGGGGCACCGGGGAGCTGTTTTTT. Translation: CSAERGTGELFF. This chain links TRBV20-1 with TRBJ2-2, with TRBD2 matching 7 bases. Trimming took 5 bases from V and 4 from J; bases not matched to a gene: 1. This CDR3 spans 12 amino acids. CDR1 and CDR2 (germline): DFQATT, SNEGSKA (reference sequence).

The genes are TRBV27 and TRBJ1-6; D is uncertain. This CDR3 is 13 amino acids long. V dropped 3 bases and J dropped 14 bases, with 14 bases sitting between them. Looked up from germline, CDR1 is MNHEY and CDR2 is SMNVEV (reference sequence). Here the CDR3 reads CASSLAGLPTLHF. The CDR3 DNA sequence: TGTGCCAGCAGTTTGGCGGGTCTCCCCACCCTCCACTTT.

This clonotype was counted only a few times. This CDR3 reads CASSLAAEASDTQYF. The CDR3 nucleotides are TGTGCCAGCAGCTTAGCGGCCGAGGCGTCAGATACGCAGTATTTT. This chain links TRBV7-8 with TRBJ2-3; D call uncertain. The CDR3 totals 15 residues. The V gene lost 0 bases and the J gene lost 4 bases, with 11 bases spanning the gap. The germline V gene has CDR1 SGHVS and CDR2 FQNEAQ. Full variable domain (missing parts from reference TRBV7-8 and TRBJ2-3): GAGVSQSPRYKVAKRGQDVALRCDPISGHVSLFWYQQALGQGPEFLTYFQNEAQLDKSGLPSDRFFAERPEGSVSTLKIQRTQQEDSAVYLCASSLAAEASDTQYFGPGTRLTVL.

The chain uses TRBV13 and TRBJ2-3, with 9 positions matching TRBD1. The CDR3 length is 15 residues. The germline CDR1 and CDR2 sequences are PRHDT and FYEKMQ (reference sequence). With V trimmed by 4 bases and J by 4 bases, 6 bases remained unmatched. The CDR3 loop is CASSSKGQGADTQYF. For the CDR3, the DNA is TGTGCCAGCAGCTCCAAGGGACAGGGTGCAGATACGCAGTATTTT.

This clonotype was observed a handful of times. The CDR3 coding sequence is TGCGCCAGCAGCTTCGGGACTAGCGGGACCCCCTACGAGCAGTACTTC. Translation gives CASSFGTSGTPYEQYF. The chain combines TRBV5-1 with TRBJ2-7; 13 bases map to TRBD2. The CDR3 covers 16 residues. Losses at the gene ends were 2 bases for V and 2 bases for J; bases not matched to a gene: 4. CDR1 is SGHRS, CDR2 YFSETQ, per germline.

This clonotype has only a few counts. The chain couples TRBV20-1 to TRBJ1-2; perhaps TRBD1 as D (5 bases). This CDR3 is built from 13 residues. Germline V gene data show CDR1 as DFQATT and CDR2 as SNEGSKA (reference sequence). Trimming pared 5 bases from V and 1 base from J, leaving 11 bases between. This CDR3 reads CSAQFGHNYGYTF. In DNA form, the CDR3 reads TGCAGTGCTCAATTCGGACATAACTATGGCTACACCTTC.

The CDR3 DNA sequence: TGTGCCAGCAGCTCTCCCGGCGGGAGGCACACCGGGGAGCTGTTTTTT. Amino acids: CASSSPGGRHTGELFF. V and J are TRBV4-2 and TRBJ2-2, with 8 nucleotides matching TRBD2. Germline values: CDR1 LGHNA, CDR2 YNFKEQ. The CDR3 has 16 amino acids. V shed 5 bases and J 3 bases; nucleotides not matched to a gene: 8.

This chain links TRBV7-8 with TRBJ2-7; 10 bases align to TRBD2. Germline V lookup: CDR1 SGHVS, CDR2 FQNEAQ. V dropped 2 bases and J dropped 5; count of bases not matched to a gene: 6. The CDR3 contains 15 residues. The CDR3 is CASSLPSGSIHEQYF. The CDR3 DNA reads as TGTGCCAGCAGCTTACCTAGCGGGAGTATCCACGAGCAGTACTTC.

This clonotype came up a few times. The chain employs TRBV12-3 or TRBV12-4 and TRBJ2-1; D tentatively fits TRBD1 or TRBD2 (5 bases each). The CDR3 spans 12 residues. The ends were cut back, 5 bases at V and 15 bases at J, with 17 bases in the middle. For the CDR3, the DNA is TGTGCCAGCAGTGTGCCGGGACCAAGCCCGTTCTTC. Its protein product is CASSVPGPSPFF.

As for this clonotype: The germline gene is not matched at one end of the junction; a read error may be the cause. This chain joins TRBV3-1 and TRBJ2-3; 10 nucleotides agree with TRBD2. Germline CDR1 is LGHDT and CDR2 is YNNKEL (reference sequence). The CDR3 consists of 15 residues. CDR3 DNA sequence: TGTGCCTGCAGCCAACTGAGCGGGAGGGCAGATACGCAGTATTTT. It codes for CACSQLSGRADTQYF.

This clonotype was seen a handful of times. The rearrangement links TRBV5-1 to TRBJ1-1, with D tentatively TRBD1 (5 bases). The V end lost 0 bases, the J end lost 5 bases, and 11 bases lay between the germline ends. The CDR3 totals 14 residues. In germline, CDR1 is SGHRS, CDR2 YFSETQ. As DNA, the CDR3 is TGCGCCAGCAGCTTGGAGGAGGGGCTGACTGAAGCTTTCTTT. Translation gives CASSLEEGLTEAFF. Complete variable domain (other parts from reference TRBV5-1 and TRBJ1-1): KAGVTQTPRYLIKTRGQQVTLSCSPISGHRSVSWYQQTPGQGLQFLFEYFSETQRNKGNFPGRFSGRQFSNSRSEMNVSTLELGDSALYLCASSLEEGLTEAFFGQGTRLTVV.

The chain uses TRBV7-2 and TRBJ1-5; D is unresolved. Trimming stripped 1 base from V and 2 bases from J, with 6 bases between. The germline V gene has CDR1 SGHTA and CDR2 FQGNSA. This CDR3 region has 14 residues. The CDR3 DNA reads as TGTGCCAGCAGCTTAGTAATAGGCAATCAGCCCCAGCATTTT. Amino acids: CASSLVIGNQPQHF.

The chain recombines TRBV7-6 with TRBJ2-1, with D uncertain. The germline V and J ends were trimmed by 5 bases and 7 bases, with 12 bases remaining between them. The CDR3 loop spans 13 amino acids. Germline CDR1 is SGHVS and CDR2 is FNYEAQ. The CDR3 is CASSGTLGNEQFF. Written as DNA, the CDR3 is TGTGCCAGCAGCGGTACGCTTGGGAATGAGCAGTTCTTC.

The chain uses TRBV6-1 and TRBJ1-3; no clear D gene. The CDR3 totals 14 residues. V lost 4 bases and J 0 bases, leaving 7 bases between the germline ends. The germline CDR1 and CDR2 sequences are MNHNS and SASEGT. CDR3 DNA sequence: TGTGCCAGCAGTGCCCTGAGCTCTGGAAACACCATATATTTT. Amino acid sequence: CASSALSSGNTIYF.

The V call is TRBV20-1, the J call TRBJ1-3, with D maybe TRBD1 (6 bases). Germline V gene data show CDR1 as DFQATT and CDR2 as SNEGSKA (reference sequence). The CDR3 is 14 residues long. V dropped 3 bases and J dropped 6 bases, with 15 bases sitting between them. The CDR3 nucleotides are TGCAGTGCTAGTCAGGGGCCGGGAAAAAACACCATATATTTT. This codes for CSASQGPGKNTIYF.

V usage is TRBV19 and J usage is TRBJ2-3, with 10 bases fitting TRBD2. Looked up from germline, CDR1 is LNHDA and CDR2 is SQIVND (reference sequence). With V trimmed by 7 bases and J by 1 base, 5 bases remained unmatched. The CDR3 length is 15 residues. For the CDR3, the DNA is TGTGCCAGTACAGTCGGACTAGCGGGCACAGATACGCAGTATTTT. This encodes CASTVGLAGTDTQYF.

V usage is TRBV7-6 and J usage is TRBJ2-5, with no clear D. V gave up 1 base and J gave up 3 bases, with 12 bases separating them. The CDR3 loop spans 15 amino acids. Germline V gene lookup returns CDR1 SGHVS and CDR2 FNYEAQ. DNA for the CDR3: TGTGCCAGCAGCTTAGTTCAGTCGTGGGAAGAGACCCAGTACTTC. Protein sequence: CASSLVQSWEETQYF.

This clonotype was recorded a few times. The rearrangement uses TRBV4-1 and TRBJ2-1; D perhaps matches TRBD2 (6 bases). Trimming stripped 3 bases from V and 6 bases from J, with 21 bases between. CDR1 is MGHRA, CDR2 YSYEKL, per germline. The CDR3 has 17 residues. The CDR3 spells CASSHPGYGSVGNEQFF. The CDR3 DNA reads TGCGCCAGCAGCCACCCCGGTTACGGGAGTGTTGGCAATGAGCAGTTCTTC.

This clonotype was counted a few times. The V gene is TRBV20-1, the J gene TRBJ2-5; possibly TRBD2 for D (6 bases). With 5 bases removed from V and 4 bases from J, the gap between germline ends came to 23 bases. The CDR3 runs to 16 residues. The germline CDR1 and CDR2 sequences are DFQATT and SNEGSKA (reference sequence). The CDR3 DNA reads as TGCAGTGCTGGTCGGGAGATCTCATCGGGTGGAGAGACCCAGTACTTC. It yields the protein CSAGREISSGGETQYF.

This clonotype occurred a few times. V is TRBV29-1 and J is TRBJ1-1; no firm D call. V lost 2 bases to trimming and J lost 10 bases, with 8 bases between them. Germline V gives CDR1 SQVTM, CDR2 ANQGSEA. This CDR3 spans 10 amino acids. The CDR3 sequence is CSVEHPGAFF. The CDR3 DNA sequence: TGCAGCGTTGAACACCCTGGAGCTTTCTTT. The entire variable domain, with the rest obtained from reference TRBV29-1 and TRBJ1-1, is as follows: SAVISQKPSRDICQRGTSLTIQCQVDSQVTMMFWYRQQPGQSLTLIATANQGSEATYESGFVIDKFPISRPNLTFSTLTVSNMSPEDSSIYLCSVEHPGAFFGQGTRLTVV.

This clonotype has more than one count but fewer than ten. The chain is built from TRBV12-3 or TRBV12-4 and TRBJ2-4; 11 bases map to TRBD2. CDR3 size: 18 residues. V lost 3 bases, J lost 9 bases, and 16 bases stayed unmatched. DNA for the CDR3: TGTGCCAGCAGTTTCGGGGTAGCGGGAGGGCTTGGTGGAGGCATTCAGTACTTC. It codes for CASSFGVAGGLGGGIQYF.